Listed below are T cell receptor beta chains from one sample, sequenced in a study of blood T cell repertoires in COVID-19. Repertoires were generated with immunoSEQ multiplex PCR, while TCRdb's copy carries only in-frame clones and drops some. Of about 44,000 clones detected, roughly 88% appear once; the ten largest clones hold 1% to 1.5%. Input material: peripheral blood. The receptor set was obtained from a woman in her thirties or forties with acute or convalescent COVID-19. Both conserved end residues are part of each CDR3. D genes are given only for firm matches. Not all rows give a size; the values are once, few, many and, for expanded clones, a class.

V,J,size,D,DNA,CDR3
TRBV7-9,TRBJ1-1,-,-,TGTGCCAGCAGCAACCTAGGGAGGTCCGAAGCTTTCTTT,CASSNLGRSEAFF
TRBV19,TRBJ2-1,-,TRBD1,TGTGCCAGTAGTCCAAGGGACAGGGGCGATGAGCAGTTCTTC,CASSPRDRGDEQFF
TRBV6-2/TRBV6-3,TRBJ2-2,-,TRBD2,TGTGCCAGCAGCCCAGGTATCCGGACTAGCGGGACCGGGGAGCTGTTTTTT,CASSPGIRTSGTGELFF
TRBV2,TRBJ1-2,few,-,TGTGCCAGCAGGAAGAGCGGTATATGGACAGAGGGCCACTATGGCTACACCTTC,CASRKSGIWTEGHYGYTF
TRBV12-2,TRBJ1-3,-,-,TGTGCAAGTCGCTTAGAATCCGGGTCCACTCTCTCTGGAAACACCATATATTTT,CASRLESGSTLSGNTIYF
TRBV7-5,TRBJ2-7,-,-,TGTGTCAGAAGCTTTGGGACAGGGTGTTACGAGCAGTACTTC,CVRSFGTGCYEQYF
TRBV11-2,TRBJ2-7,-,-,TGTGCCAGCAGCCCACCGGGTATATTTTCTTCCCCCGCGGACGAGCAGTACTTC,CASSPPGIFSSPADEQYF
TRBV9,TRBJ1-1,-,TRBD1,TGTGCCAGCAGTAGAGACAGGGTAGACACTGAAGCTTTCTTT,CASSRDRVDTEAFF
TRBV5-1,TRBJ2-2,-,-,TGCGCCAGCAGTTCGACCGGGACACCTCCCGGGGAGCTGTTTTTT,CASSSTGTPPGELFF
TRBV7-2,TRBJ2-7,-,-,TGTGCCAGCAGCTCACCAATCACAGGGCTGCACGAGCAGTACTTC,CASSSPITGLHEQYF
TRBV29-1,TRBJ2-2,once,-,TGCAGCGTTGTCGGGAGTACGAACACCGGGGAGCTGTTTTTT,CSVVGSTNTGELFF
TRBV27,TRBJ2-3,-,-,TGTGCCAGCAGTTCGCATCTTGGGGGCCGCACAGATACGCAGTATTTT,CASSSHLGGRTDTQYF
TRBV28,TRBJ2-2,once,-,TGTGCCAGCAGTTTTAGAGGCGGGGAGCTGTTTTTT,CASSFRGGELFF
TRBV10-3,TRBJ2-2,-,-,TGTGCCATCAGTGAAGCCGGGACAGCGGGCGGGGAGCTGTTTTTT,CAISEAGTAGGELFF
TRBV12-3/TRBV12-4,TRBJ1-5,-,-,TGTGCCAGCAGTTTCAGTCCGACACAGCCCCAGCATTTT,CASSFSPTQPQHF
TRBV12-3/TRBV12-4,TRBJ2-5,-,-,TGTGCCAGCAGTCAAATAGAAGAGACCCAGTACTTC,CASSQIEETQYF